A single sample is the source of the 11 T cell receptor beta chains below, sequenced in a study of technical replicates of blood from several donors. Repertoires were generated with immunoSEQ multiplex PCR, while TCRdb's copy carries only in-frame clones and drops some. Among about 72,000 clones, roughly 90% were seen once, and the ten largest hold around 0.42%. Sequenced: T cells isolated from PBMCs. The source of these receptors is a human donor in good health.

This chain's CDR3 is CASSPDIGQPYEQYF. For the CDR3, the DNA is TGTGCCAGCAGCCCGGATATAGGACAGCCCTACGAGCAGTACTTC. The chain combines TRBV5-6 with TRBJ2-7; TRBD1 might be the D (6 bases). Germline CDR1 is SGHDT and CDR2 is YYEEEE. The V gene lost 4 bases and the J gene lost 2 bases, with 16 bases spanning the gap. This CDR3 region has 15 residues.

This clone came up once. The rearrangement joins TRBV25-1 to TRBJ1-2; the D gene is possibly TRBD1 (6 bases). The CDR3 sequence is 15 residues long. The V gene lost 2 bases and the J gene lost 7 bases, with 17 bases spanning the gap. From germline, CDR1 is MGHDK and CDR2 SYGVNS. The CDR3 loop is CASSEMGGLTIGYTF. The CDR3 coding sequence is TGTGCCAGCAGTGAAATGGGGGGGCTCACCATTGGCTACACCTTC.

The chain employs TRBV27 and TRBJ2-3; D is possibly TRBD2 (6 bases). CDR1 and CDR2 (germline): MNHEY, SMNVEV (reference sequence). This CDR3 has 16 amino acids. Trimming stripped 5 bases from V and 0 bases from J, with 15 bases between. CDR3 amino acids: CASSPRTIFSTDTQYF. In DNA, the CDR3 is TGTGCCAGCAGTCCCAGGACTATTTTTAGCACAGATACGCAGTATTTT.

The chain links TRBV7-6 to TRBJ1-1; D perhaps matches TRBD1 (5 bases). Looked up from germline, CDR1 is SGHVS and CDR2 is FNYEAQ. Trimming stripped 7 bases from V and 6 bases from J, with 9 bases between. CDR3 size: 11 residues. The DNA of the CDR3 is TGTGCCAGCACCGGGGGGGCTGAAGCTTTCTTT. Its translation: CASTGGAEAFF.

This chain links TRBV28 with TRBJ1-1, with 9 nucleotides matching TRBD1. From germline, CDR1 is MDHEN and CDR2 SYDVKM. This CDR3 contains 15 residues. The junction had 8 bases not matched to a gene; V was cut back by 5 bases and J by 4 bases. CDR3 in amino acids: CASSLQGARLTEAFF. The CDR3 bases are TGTGCCAGCAGTCTACAGGGGGCTCGGCTCACTGAAGCTTTCTTT.

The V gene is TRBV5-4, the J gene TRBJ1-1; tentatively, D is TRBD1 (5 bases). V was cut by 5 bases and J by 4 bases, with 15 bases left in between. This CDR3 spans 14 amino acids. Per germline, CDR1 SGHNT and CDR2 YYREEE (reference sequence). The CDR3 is CASRQNGGGTEAFF. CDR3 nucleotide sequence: TGTGCCAGCAGACAGAACGGGGGAGGCACTGAAGCTTTCTTT.

DNA of the CDR3: TGCAGCGTTGAGTGGGACAGGGGTTACGACAATGAGCAGTTCTTC. Its translation: CSVEWDRGYDNEQFF. The chain joins TRBV29-1 to TRBJ2-1, with 10 bases that match TRBD1. Germline CDR1 and CDR2: SQVTM and ANQGSEA. The CDR3 loop spans 15 amino acids. With 3 bases clipped from V and 5 bases from J, the junction kept 7 bases outside the gene matches.

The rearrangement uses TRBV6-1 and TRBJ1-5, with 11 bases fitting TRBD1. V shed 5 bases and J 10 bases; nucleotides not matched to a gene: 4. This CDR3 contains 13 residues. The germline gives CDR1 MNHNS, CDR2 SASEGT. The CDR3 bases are TGTGCCAGCAGTCTGGACAGGGGGCAACCCCAGCATTTT. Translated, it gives CASSLDRGQPQHF.

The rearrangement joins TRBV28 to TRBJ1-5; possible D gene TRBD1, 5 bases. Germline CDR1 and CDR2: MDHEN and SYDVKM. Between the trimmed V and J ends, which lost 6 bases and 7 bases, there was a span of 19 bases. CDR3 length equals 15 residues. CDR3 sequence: CASRKGRGGNQPQHF. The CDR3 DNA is TGTGCCAGCAGGAAGGGGAGGGGCGGGAACCAGCCCCAGCATTTT. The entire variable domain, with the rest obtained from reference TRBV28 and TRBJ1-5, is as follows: DVKVTQSSRYLVKRTGEKVFLECVQDMDHENMFWYRQDPGLGLRLIYFSYDVKMKEKGDIPEGYSVSREKKERFSLILESASTNQTSMYLCASRKGRGGNQPQHFGDGTRLSIL.

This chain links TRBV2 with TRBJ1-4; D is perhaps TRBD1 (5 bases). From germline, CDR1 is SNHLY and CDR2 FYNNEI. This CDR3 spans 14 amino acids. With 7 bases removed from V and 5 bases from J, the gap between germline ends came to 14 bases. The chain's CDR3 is CASIQTDQNEKLFF. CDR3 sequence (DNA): TGTGCCAGCATCCAGACAGATCAAAATGAAAAACTGTTTTTT.

The CDR3 region is CASRSTGSSNGYTF. DNA of the CDR3: TGTGCCAGCAGGTCGACAGGTAGTTCCAATGGCTACACCTTC. The genes are TRBV6-1 and TRBJ1-2; D perhaps matches TRBD1 (6 bases). CDR1 is MNHNS, CDR2 SASEGT, per germline. Trimming stripped 6 bases from V and 6 bases from J, with 17 bases between. The length of the CDR3 is 14 residues.